This T cell receptor (beta chain) was sequenced in a study of response to subunit inactivated influenza vaccine. In TCRdb, the RT-PCR reads were re-called with MiXCR into one record per CDR3 protein. The table lists about 500,000 distinct CDR3 sequences, about 15% of them singletons. General study points: The study's authors posited that every seasonal influenza vaccination enlists few new T cells.

There are a few counts of this clonotype. Its antigen is unidentified. The material sequenced was CD4+ T cells sorted from PBMCs, taken around 2 years after vaccination. This receptor was identified in a man aged 50-75 years who received an inactivated influenza vaccine.

This CDR3 is CASSELGTGSRDTQYF. For the CDR3, the DNA is TGTGCCAGCAGTGAACTGGGGACAGGGTCAAGAGATACGCAGTATTTT. This sequence joins TRBV6-1 and TRBJ2-3, with TRBD1 matching over 9 bases. CDR1 MNHNS and CDR2 SASEGT come from the germline V gene. The CDR3 runs 16 residues. V was pared by 2 bases and J by 5 bases, with 8 bases of the junction left unmatched.